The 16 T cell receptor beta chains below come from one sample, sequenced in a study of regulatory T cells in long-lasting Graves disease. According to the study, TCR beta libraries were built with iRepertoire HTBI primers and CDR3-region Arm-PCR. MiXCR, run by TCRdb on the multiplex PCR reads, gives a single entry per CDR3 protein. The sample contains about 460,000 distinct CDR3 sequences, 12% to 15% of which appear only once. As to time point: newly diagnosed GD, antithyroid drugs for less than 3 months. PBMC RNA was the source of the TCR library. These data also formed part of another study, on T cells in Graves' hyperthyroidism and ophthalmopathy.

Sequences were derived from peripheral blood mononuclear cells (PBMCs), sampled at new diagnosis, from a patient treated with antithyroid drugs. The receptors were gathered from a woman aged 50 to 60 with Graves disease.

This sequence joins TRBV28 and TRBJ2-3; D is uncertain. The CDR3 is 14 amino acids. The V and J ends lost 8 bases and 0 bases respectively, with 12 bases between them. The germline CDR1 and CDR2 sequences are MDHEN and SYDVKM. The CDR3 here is CASRTSPSTDTQYF. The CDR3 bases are TGTGCCAGCCGGACCAGTCCTAGCACAGATACGCAGTATTTT.

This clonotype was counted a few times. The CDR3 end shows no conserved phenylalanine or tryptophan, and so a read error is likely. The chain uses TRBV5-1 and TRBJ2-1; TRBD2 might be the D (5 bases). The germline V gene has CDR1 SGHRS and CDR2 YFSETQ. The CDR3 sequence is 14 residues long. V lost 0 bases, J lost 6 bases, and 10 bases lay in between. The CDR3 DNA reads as TGCGCCAGCAGCTTGGGCGGGTTGGCCAATGAGCAGTTCTCC. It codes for CASSLGGLANEQFS.

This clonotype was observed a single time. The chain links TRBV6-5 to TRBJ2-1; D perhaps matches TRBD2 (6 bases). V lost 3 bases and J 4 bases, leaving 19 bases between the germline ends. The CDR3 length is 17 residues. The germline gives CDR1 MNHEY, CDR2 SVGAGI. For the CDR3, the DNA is TGTGCCAGCAGTTATTACCTGTCGGGAGAAGGGTACAATGAGCAGTTCTTC. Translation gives CASSYYLSGEGYNEQFF.

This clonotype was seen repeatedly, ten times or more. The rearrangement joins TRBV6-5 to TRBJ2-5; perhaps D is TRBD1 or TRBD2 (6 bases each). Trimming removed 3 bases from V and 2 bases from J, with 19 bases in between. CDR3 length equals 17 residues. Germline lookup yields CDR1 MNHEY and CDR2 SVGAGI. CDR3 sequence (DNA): TGTGCCAGCAGTTATAATTTGGGGGGCGCTTGGCAAGAGACCCAGTACTTC. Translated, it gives CASSYNLGGAWQETQYF.

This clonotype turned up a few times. This chain's CDR3 is CASNTGYGQPQHF. In nucleotides, the CDR3 is TGTGCCAGCAATACAGGGTACGGTCAGCCCCAGCATTTT. The genes are TRBV6-1 and TRBJ1-5; possible D gene TRBD1, 6 bases. The V gene's germline CDR1 is MNHNS and CDR2 SASEGT. CDR3 length equals 13 residues. The V end was cut by 7 bases, the J end by 6 bases, with 13 bases between.

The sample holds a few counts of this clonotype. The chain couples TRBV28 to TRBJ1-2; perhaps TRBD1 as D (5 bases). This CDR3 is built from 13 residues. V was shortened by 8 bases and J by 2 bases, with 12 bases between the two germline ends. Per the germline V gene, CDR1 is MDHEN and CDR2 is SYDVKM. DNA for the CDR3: TGTGCCAGCTTTGAGACAGCGAACTATGGCTACACCTTC. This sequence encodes CASFETANYGYTF.

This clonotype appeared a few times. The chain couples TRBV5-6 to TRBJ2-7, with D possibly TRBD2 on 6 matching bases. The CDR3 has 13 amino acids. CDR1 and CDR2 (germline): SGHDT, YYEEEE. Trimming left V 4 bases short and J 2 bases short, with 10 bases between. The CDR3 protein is CASSTGVPYEQYF. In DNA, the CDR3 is TGTGCCAGCAGCACGGGAGTCCCCTACGAGCAGTACTTC.

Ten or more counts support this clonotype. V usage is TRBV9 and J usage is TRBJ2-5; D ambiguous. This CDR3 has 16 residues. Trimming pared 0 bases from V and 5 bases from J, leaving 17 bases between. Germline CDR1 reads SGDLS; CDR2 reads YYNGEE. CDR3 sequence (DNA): TGTGCCAGCAGCGTAGCCCCCGACTTCCTCGGGGAGACCCAGTACTTC. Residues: CASSVAPDFLGETQYF.

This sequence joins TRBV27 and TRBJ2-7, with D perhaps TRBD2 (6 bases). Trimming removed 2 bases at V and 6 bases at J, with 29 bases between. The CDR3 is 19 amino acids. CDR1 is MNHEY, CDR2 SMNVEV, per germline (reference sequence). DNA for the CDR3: TGTGCCAGCAGTTTACGCCCCACTCCTACGGGGGTGCGGGTCGGCGAGCAGTACTTC. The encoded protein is CASSLRPTPTGVRVGEQYF.

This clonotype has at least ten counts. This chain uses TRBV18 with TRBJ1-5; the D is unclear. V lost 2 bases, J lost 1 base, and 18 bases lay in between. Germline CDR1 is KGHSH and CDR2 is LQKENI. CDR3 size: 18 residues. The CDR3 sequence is CASSPRVSPYRSNQPQHF. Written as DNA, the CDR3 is TGTGCCAGCTCACCAAGGGTTTCGCCGTACAGAAGCAATCAGCCCCAGCATTTT.

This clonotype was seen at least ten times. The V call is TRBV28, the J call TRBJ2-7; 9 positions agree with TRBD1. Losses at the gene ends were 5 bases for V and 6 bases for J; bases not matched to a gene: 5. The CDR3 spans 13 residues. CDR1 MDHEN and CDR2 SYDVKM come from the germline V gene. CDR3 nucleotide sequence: TGTGCCAGCAGTGCCGGGACAGGGCTCGAGCAGTACTTC. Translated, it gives CASSAGTGLEQYF.

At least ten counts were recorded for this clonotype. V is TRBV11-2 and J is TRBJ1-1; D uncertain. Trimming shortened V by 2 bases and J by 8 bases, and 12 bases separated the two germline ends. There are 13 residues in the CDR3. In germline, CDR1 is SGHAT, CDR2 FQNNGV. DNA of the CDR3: TGTGCCAGCAGCTTATGGGAAGACGCGGAAGCTTTCTTT. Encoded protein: CASSLWEDAEAFF.

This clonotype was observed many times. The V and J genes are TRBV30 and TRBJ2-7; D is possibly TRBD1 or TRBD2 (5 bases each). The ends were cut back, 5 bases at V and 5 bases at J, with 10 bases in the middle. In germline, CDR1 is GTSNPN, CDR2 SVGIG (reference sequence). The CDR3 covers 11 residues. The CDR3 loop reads CAWAGSNEQYF. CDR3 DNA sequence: TGTGCCTGGGCAGGGAGTAACGAGCAGTACTTC.

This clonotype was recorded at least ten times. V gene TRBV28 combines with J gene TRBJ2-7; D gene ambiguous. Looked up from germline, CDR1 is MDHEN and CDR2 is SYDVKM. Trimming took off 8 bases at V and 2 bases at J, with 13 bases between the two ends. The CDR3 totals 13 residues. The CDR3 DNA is TGTGCCAGCGCTCGGGCGGTAACCTACGAGCAGTACTTC. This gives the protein CASARAVTYEQYF. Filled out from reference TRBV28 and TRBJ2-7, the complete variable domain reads DVKVTQSSRYLVKRTGEKVFLECVQDMDHENMFWYRQDPGLGLRLIYFSYDVKMKEKGDIPEGYSVSREKKERFSLILESASTNQTSMYLCASARAVTYEQYFGPGTRLTVT.

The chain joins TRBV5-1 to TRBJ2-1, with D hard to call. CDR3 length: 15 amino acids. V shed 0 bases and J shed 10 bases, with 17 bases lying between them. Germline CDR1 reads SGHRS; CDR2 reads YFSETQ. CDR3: CASSLGGNTMGEQFF. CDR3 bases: TGCGCCAGCAGCTTGGGGGGTAACACAATGGGGGAGCAGTTCTTC.

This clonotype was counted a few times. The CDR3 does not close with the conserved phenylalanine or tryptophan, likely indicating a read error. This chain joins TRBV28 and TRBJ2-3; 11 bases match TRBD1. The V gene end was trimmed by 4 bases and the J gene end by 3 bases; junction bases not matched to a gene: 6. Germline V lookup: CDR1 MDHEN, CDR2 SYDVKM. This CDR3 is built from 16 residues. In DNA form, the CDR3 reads TGTGCCAGCAGTTACGGGGACAGGGGGTCTACAGATACGCAGTATCTT. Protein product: CASSYGDRGSTDTQYL.